Below are 23 T cell receptor beta chains sequenced from a single sample in a study of cytomegalovirus exposure and HLA in healthy donors. 60 Vbeta and 13 Jbeta primers were used in PCR. Only in-frame clones appear in the TCRdb table, and some are missing; sequencing was by immunoSEQ multiplex PCR. The repertoire holds roughly 120,000 clones, with 79% as singletons. Sequencing was done on a sample of PBMCs. The source of these receptors is a young man in good health and CMV-seropositive.

V usage is TRBV4-1 and J usage is TRBJ1-1; 8 nucleotides agree with TRBD1. The V and J ends lost 4 bases and 9 bases, in that order; junction bases with no gene match: 4. Germline lookup yields CDR1 MGHRA and CDR2 YSYEKL. The CDR3 consists of 12 residues. The chain's CDR3 is CASSPRQGQAFF. CDR3 bases: TGCGCCAGCAGCCCCAGACAGGGGCAAGCTTTCTTT.

This clone was found a few times. V and J are TRBV7-9 and TRBJ1-1, with unresolved D. The CDR3 has 14 amino acids. Germline values: CDR1 SEHNR, CDR2 FQNEAQ (reference sequence). The germline V and J ends were trimmed by 1 base and 2 bases, with 8 bases remaining between them. Here the CDR3 DNA reads TGTGCCAGCAGCTTAGTAGATCCCAACACTGAAGCTTTCTTT. Translating gives CASSLVDPNTEAFF.

In this sample, this clone turned up a few times. The genes are TRBV30 and TRBJ1-5, with D tentatively TRBD1 (5 bases). CDR3 length: 13 residues. Looked up from germline, CDR1 is GTSNPN and CDR2 is SVGIG (reference sequence). V lost 1 base, J lost 7 bases, and 11 bases lay in between. The CDR3 nucleotides are TGTGCCTGGAGTGCAGGGAAAAGCCAGCCCCAGCATTTT. This encodes CAWSAGKSQPQHF.

The sample holds one count of this clone. The CDR3 region has the DNA TGTGCCAGCAGTGGGAGACAGGGCGGGCAGCCCCAGCATTTT. Residues: CASSGRQGGQPQHF. V is TRBV2 and J is TRBJ1-5; 7 bases match TRBD1. Trimming at V came to 4 bases and at J to 7 bases, leaving 7 bases not matched to a gene. The CDR3 is made up of 14 amino acids. CDR1 SNHLY and CDR2 FYNNEI come from the germline V gene.

The J gene is TRBJ2-7, the V gene TRBV11-2; TRBD2 matches 7 bases. Per germline, CDR1 SGHAT and CDR2 FQNNGV. The ends lost 5 bases at V and 3 bases at J; junction bases unmatched: 13. The CDR3 contains 16 residues. The CDR3: CASSLISRGGVYEQYF. CDR3 sequence (DNA): TGTGCCAGCAGCCTTATATCGCGGGGAGGGGTCTACGAGCAGTACTTC. Together with reference TRBV11-2 and TRBJ2-7, the CDR3 gives the full variable domain: EAGVAQSPRYKIIEKRQSVAFWCNPISGHATLYWYQQILGQGPKLLIQFQNNGVVDDSQLPKDRFSAERLKGVDSTLKIQPAKLEDSAVYLCASSLISRGGVYEQYFGPGTRLTVT.

This rearrangement joins TRBV2 to TRBJ1-5; perhaps TRBD1 as D (6 bases). The CDR3 consists of 14 residues. Germline V CDR1 and CDR2: SNHLY, FYNNEI. V was shortened by 2 bases and J by 5 bases, with 10 bases between the two germline ends. CDR3 sequence (DNA): TGTGCCAGCAGTGAAAGGACAGTAGATCAGCCCCAGCATTTT. The encoded protein is CASSERTVDQPQHF.

The table lists this clone with a count of one. The rearrangement joins TRBV9 to TRBJ2-7; a possible D gene is TRBD1 (5 bases). The CDR3 spans 14 residues. Germline V CDR1 and CDR2: SGDLS, YYNGEE. Trimming left V 0 bases short and J 1 base short, with 8 bases between. In DNA form, the CDR3 reads TGTGCCAGCAGCGTAGCAGGGCAGTCCTACGAGCAGTACTTC. Protein: CASSVAGQSYEQYF.

This chain joins TRBV14 and TRBJ1-1, with 7 bases lining up with TRBD1. The ends lost 3 bases at V and 5 bases at J; junction bases unmatched: 9. The CDR3 is 15 residues long. Germline V CDR1 and CDR2: SGHDN, FVKESK. The CDR3 sequence is CASSHPGGLSTEAFF. The CDR3 bases are TGTGCCAGCAGCCACCCAGGGGGACTTTCTACTGAAGCTTTCTTT.

Points on this clone: Different DNA sequences within this sample yield the same CDR3. J is TRBJ1-2 and V is TRBV10-3; D remains ambiguous. Trimming cost V 0 bases and J 7 bases, with 3 bases left between them. The CDR3 covers 11 residues. Germline-derived CDR1 and CDR2 are ENHRY and SYGVKD. The CDR3 DNA reads as TGTGCCATCAGTGAGTCGAGTGGCTACACCTTC. Its protein product is CAISESSGYTF.

The V and J genes are TRBV5-6 and TRBJ2-1; 11 bases agree with TRBD2. The V and J ends lost 4 bases and 2 bases, in that order; junction bases with no gene match: 5. There are 16 residues in the CDR3. Germline CDR1 is SGHDT and CDR2 is YYEEEE. The CDR3 here is CASSQPTSGAYNEQFF. CDR3 sequence (DNA): TGTGCCAGCAGCCAGCCGACTAGCGGGGCCTACAATGAGCAGTTCTTC.

The J gene is TRBJ2-5, the V gene TRBV2; D gene unclear. The CDR3 runs 13 residues. Germline CDR1 is SNHLY and CDR2 is FYNNEI. Trimming stripped 7 bases from V and 2 bases from J, with 11 bases between. The DNA of the CDR3 is TGTGCCAGCACCTTCTATGTTCAAGAGACCCAGTACTTC. This codes for CASTFYVQETQYF.

The chain combines TRBV7-9 with TRBJ1-2, with a weak D call TRBD1 (6 bases). Trimming cost V 5 bases and J 2 bases, with 21 bases left between them. Germline V gene data show CDR1 as SEHNR and CDR2 as FQNEAQ (reference sequence). The CDR3 is 17 residues long. In DNA, the CDR3 is TGTGCCAGCAGCACAGGTCGGGGGGCCCGACGGAACTATGGCTACACCTTC. Protein sequence: CASSTGRGARRNYGYTF.

The V gene is TRBV7-2, the J gene TRBJ2-7; D gene uncertain. CDR1 is SGHTA, CDR2 FQGNSA, per germline. The V end lost 5 bases, the J end lost 1 base, and 9 bases lay between the germline ends. This CDR3 is built from 13 residues. CDR3 nucleotides: TGTGCCAGCAGCCAACGAGTGTCCTACGAGCAGTACTTC. This gives the protein CASSQRVSYEQYF.

The chain combines TRBV30 with TRBJ1-6; 10 positions agree with TRBD1. CDR1 and CDR2 from the germline V gene are GTSNPN and SVGIG (reference sequence). The V segment lost 7 bases and the J segment 8 bases; nucleotides outside the gene matches: 11. The CDR3 spans 15 residues. DNA of the CDR3: TGTGCCTACTCCAGGGGGGACAGGGGTTATTCACCCCTCCACTTT. Translation gives CAYSRGDRGYSPLHF.

The chain recombines TRBV5-5 with TRBJ2-1; a weak D match, TRBD1 (6 bases). The CDR3 contains 15 residues. V shed 3 bases and J shed 4 bases, with 14 bases lying between them. Germline V gives CDR1 SGHKS, CDR2 YYEKEE (reference sequence). CDR3 in amino acids: CASSWGRSPYNEQFF. CDR3 coding DNA: TGTGCCAGCAGCTGGGGGCGGAGCCCTTACAATGAGCAGTTCTTC.

The chain joins TRBV2 to TRBJ1-4; a weak D match, TRBD1 (6 bases). With 3 bases removed from V and 7 bases from J, the gap between germline ends came to 12 bases. Germline V lookup: CDR1 SNHLY, CDR2 FYNNEI. The CDR3 totals 14 residues. For the CDR3, the DNA is TGTGCCAGCAGTGATGGTAGGGGGAGTGAAAAACTGTTTTTT. Translated: CASSDGRGSEKLFF.

This clone has just one count. The rearrangement uses TRBV14 and TRBJ2-1; D is ambiguous. V dropped 4 bases and J dropped 9 bases, with 10 bases sitting between them. The CDR3 contains 12 residues. Germline CDR1 is SGHDN and CDR2 is FVKESK. The CDR3, as DNA: TGTGCCAGCAGCCGCCCCCCGGGTGAGCAGTTCTTC. It translates to CASSRPPGEQFF.

This rearrangement joins TRBV29-1 to TRBJ2-3, with 10 bases fitting TRBD2. Trimming removed 4 bases from V and 0 bases from J; junction bases left unmatched: 7. The CDR3 loop spans 16 amino acids. The germline V gene has CDR1 SQVTM and CDR2 ANQGSEA. CDR3 DNA: TGCAGCGTTGTGAGCGGGGGGGCTGCTAGCACAGATACGCAGTATTTT. Translating it yields CSVVSGGAASTDTQYF.

The chain recombines TRBV4-1 with TRBJ2-5; 8 bases agree with TRBD1. The J call may not be correct, given that the DNA end is closer to TRBJ2-7. The CDR3 is 18 residues long. The germline V gene encodes CDR1 MGHRA and CDR2 YSYEKL. The CDR3 DNA follows: TGCGCCAGCAGCCTCCGAGCAATAGGACAGGGTAGTCCCTACGAGCAGTACTTC. Protein product: CASSLRAIGQGSPYEQYF.

The chain has TRBV28 and TRBJ1-5; 9 bases match TRBD1. Germline values: CDR1 MDHEN, CDR2 SYDVKM. V lost 3 bases to trimming and J lost 1 base; unmatched junction nucleotides: 4. The CDR3 runs to 16 residues. The CDR3 is CASSLPGQGSNQPQHF. The CDR3 DNA reads TGTGCCAGCAGTTTGCCGGGACAGGGCAGCAATCAGCCCCAGCATTTT.

The rearrangement joins TRBV9 to TRBJ2-1; the D is unclear. The V end lost 0 bases, the J end lost 16 bases, and 17 bases lay between the germline ends. This CDR3 has 13 residues. CDR1 is SGDLS and CDR2 is YYNGEE in the germline V gene. CDR3 residues: CASSVGTRSLAFF. Written as DNA, the CDR3 is TGTGCCAGCAGCGTAGGTACACGTAGCCTGGCATTCTTC.

J is TRBJ2-1 and V is TRBV9; TRBD2 agrees at 12 bases. Germline values: CDR1 SGDLS, CDR2 YYNGEE. The CDR3 sequence is 16 residues long. V lost 4 bases to trimming and J lost 6 bases; unmatched junction nucleotides: 8. The CDR3 coding sequence is TGTGCCAGCAGCTCTTCTAGCGGGAGGGCGGTCAATGAGCAGTTCTTC. It codes for CASSSSSGRAVNEQFF.

The chain carries TRBV7-9 and TRBJ2-1; TRBD2 might be the D (8 bases). Germline CDR1 SEHNR, CDR2 FQNEAQ (reference sequence). This CDR3 contains 14 residues. The V gene lost 5 bases and the J gene lost 5 bases, with 13 bases spanning the gap. CDR3 sequence (DNA): TGTGCCAGCAGCCGGGGGGGGACAGACAATGAGCAGTTCTTC. This gives the protein CASSRGGTDNEQFF.